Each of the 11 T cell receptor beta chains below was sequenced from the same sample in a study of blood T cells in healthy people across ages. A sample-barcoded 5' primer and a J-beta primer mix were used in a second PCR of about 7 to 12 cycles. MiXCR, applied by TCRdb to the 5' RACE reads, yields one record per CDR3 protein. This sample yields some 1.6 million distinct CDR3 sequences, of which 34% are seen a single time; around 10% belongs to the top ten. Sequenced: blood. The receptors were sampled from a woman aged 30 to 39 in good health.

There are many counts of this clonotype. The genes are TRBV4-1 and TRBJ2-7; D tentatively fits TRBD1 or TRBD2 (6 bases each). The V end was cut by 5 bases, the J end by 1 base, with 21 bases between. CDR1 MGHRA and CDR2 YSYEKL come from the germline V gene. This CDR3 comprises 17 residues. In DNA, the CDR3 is TGCGCCAGCAGCTCACCCAACAGGGAGGATTTTTCCTACGAGCAGTACTTC. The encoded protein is CASSSPNREDFSYEQYF.

This chain's CDR3 is CASSFGQGLSSNEKLFF. CDR3 in DNA: TGTGCCAGCAGTTTCGGGCAGGGCTTGAGTTCTAATGAAAAACTGTTTTTT. The V and J genes are TRBV27 and TRBJ1-4; TRBD1 might be the D (5 bases). This CDR3 contains 17 residues. From germline, CDR1 is MNHEY and CDR2 SMNVEV (reference sequence). The V gene lost 3 bases and the J gene lost 3 bases, with 17 bases spanning the gap.

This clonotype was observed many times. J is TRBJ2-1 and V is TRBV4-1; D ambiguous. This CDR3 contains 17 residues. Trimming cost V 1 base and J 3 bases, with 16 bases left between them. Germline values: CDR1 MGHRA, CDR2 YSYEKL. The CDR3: CASSQAFLSGNYNEQFF. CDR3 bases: TGCGCCAGCAGCCAAGCGTTTCTCTCAGGAAACTACAATGAGCAGTTCTTC.

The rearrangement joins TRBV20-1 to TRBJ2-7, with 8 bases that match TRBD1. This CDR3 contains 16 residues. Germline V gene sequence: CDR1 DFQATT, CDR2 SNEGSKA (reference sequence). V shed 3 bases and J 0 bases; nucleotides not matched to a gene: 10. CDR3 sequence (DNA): TGCAGTGCTAGTGCGTCAGACAGGGGTAGCTCCTACGAGCAGTACTTC. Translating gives CSASASDRGSSYEQYF.

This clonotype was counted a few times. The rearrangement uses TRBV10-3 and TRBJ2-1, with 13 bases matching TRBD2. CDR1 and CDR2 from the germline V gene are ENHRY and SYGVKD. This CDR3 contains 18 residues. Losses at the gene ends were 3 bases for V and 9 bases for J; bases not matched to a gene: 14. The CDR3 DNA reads TGTGCCATCAGTGACGGCCCCCAGGCACTAGCGGGAGGGGGTGAGCAGTTCTTC. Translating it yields CAISDGPQALAGGGEQFF.

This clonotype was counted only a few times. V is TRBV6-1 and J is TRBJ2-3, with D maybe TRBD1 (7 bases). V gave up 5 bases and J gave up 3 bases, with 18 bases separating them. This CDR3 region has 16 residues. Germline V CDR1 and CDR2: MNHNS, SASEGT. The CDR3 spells CASSFHYRGGTDTQYF. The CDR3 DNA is TGTGCCAGCAGTTTTCATTACAGGGGAGGTACAGATACGCAGTATTTT.

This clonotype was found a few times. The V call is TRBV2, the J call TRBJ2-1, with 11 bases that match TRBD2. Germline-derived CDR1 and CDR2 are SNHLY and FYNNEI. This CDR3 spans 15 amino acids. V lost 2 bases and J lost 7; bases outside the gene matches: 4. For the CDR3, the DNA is TGTGCCAGCAGTGAAAGGGCTAGCGGGAGGAATGAGCAGTTCTTC. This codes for CASSERASGRNEQFF.

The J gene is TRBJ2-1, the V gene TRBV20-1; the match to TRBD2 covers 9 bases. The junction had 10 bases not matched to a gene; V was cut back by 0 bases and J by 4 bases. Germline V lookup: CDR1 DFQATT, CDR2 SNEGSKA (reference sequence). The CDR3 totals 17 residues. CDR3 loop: CSARDSGSGGFYNEQFF. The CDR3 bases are TGCAGTGCTAGAGATAGCGGTAGCGGGGGATTTTACAATGAGCAGTTCTTC.

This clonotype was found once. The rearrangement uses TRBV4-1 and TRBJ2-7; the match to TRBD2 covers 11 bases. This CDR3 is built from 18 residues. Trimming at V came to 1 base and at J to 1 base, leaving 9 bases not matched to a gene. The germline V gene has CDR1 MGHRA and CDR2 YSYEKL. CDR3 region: CASSQGRLAGPRSYEQYF. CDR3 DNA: TGCGCCAGCAGCCAAGGAAGACTAGCGGGACCGAGGTCCTACGAGCAGTACTTC.

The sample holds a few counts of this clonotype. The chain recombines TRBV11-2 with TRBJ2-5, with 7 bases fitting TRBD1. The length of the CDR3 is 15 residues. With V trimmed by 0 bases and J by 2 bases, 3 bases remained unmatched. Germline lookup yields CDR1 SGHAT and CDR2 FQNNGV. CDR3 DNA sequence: TGTGCCAGCAGCTTAGACGGGACAGAGCAAGAGACCCAGTACTTC. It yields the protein CASSLDGTEQETQYF.

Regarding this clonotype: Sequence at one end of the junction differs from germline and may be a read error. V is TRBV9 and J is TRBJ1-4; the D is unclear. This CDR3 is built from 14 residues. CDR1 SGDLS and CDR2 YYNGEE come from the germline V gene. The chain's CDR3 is CASRRTREGRKPFF. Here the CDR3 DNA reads TGTGCCAGTCGAAGGACGCGGGAAGGTCGGAAACCGTTTTTT.